Sequencing of this T cell receptor beta chain was carried out in a study of OX40 agonist ivuxolimab in advanced cancers. The overall study: One hepatocellular carcinoma and two cutaneous melanoma patients partially responded.

Libraries were prepared by immunoSEQ multiplex PCR; TCRdb keeps only in-frame clonotypes and omits some of them. This table has around 70,000 clones, more than 70% appearing once. Trimming left V 5 bases short and J 4 bases short, with 11 bases between. Germline V CDR1 and CDR2: MNHEY, SVGAGI. The CDR3 is made up of 14 amino acids. The timepoints at which blood was sampled were baseline, cycle 4 day 1, and cycle 7 day 1. Study-level points and caveats: Averaging showed that CD8+ T cells had more expanded clones than CD4+ did.

Concerning this clone itself: What it recognizes is unknown.

The specimen was CD4+ or CD8+ T cells sorted from blood, collected in a trial of the OX40 agonist ivuxolimab. The sequence came from an adult with an advanced solid tumor such as melanoma, head and neck, liver or kidney cancer. V is TRBV6-5 and J is TRBJ1-4; tentatively, D is TRBD1 (6 bases). CDR3 in amino acids: CASSLGQRNEKLFF. The CDR3 DNA is TGTGCCAGCAGTCTTGGACAGCGTAATGAAAAACTGTTTTTT.